This T cell receptor (beta chain) stems from a study of neurological immune-mediated disorders. Study-level results: Phylogenetic grouping placed 18 of 34 multiple sclerosis patients' repertoires in one related-CDR3 cluster, a possible signature.

This clonotype was observed many times. Its antigen is unidentified. Via MiXCR, TCRdb re-called the 5' RACE reads, giving one row per CDR3 protein. The sample lists about 66,000 distinct CDR3 sequences; about 4% were seen once. This TCR came from a man aged 30-40 years with multiple sclerosis. Sequences were obtained from PBMCs.

CDR3 DNA: TGTGCCAGCAGTAGACAGCTCACCGGGGAGCTGTTTTTT. It yields the protein CASSRQLTGELFF. The chain carries TRBV2 and TRBJ2-2, with D perhaps TRBD1 (5 bases). The CDR3 loop spans 13 amino acids. CDR1 and CDR2 (germline): SNHLY, FYNNEI. V lost 5 bases, J lost 4 bases, and 8 bases lay in between.